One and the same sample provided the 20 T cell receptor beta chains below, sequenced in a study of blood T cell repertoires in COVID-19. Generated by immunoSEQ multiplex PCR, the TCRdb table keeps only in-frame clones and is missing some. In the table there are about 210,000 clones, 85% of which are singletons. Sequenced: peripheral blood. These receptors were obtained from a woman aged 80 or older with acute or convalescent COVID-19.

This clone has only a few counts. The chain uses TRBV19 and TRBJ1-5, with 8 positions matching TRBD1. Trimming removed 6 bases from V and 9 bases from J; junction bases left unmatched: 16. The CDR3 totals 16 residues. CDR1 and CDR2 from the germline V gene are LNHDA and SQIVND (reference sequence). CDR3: CASSPSGQGAGRPQHF. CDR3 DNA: TGTGCCAGTAGCCCCTCCGGGCAGGGGGCTGGTAGGCCCCAGCATTTT.

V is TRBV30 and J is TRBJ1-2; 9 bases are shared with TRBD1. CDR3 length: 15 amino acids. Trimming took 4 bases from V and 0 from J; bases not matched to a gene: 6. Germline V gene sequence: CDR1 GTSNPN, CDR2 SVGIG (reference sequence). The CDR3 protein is CAWNVRDRANYGYTF. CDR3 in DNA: TGTGCCTGGAACGTCCGGGACAGGGCTAACTATGGCTACACCTTC.

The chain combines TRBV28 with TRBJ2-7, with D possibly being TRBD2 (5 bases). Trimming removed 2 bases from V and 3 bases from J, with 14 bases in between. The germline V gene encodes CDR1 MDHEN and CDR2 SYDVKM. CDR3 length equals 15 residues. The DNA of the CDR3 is TGTGCCAGCAGTTTAGACTATCGTGGGATCTACGAGCAGTACTTC. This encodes CASSLDYRGIYEQYF.

The CDR3 coding sequence is TGTGCCAGCAGCCTGAGAGACCAGACTGGCGGCTACACCTTC. Amino acids: CASSLRDQTGGYTF. The J gene is TRBJ1-2, the V gene TRBV3-1 (or the pseudogene TRBV3-2), with D hard to call. This CDR3 has 14 amino acids. Germline V gene data show CDR1 as LGHDT and CDR2 as YNNKEL (reference sequence). V gave up 4 bases and J gave up 8 bases, with 17 bases separating them.

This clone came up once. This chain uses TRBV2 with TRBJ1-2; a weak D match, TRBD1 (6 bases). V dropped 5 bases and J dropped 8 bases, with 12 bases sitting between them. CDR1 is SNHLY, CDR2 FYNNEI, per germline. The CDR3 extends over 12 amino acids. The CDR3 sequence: CASSLTGLGYTF. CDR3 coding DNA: TGTGCCAGCAGTCTGACAGGTTTAGGCTACACCTTC.

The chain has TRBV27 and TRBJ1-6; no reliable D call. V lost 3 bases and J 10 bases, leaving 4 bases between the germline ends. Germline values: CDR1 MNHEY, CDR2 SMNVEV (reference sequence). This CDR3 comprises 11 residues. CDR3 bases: TGTGCCAGCAGTTTGGGCTCACCCCTCCACTTT. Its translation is CASSLGSPLHF.

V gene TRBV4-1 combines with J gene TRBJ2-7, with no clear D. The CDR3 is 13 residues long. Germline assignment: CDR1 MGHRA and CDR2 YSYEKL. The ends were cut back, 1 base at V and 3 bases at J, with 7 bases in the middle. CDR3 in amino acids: CASSQAPRYEQYF. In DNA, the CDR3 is TGCGCCAGCAGCCAAGCCCCTCGCTACGAGCAGTACTTC.

CDR3 amino acids: CATSRDQAGFYGYTF. The DNA for the CDR3 is TGTGCCACCAGCAGAGATCAAGCAGGATTCTACGGCTACACCTTC. The chain carries TRBV15 and TRBJ1-2; the D is unclear. Germline V gene data show CDR1 as LNHNV and CDR2 as YYDKDF (reference sequence). This CDR3 is built from 15 residues. V dropped 0 bases and J dropped 8 bases, with 16 bases sitting between them.

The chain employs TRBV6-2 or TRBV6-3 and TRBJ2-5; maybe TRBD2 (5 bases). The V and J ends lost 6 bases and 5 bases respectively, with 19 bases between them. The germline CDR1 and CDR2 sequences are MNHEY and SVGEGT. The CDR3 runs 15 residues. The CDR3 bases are TGTGCCAGCAGCATAGGCCCTATCCAGCGGGAGACCCAGTACTTC. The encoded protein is CASSIGPIQRETQYF.

CDR3 sequence (DNA): TGTGCCAGCAGCCCCACCCGGGGAGGCTATGGCTACACCTTC. Amino acid sequence: CASSPTRGGYGYTF. The chain employs TRBV7-2 and TRBJ1-2, with unresolved D. V was cut by 5 bases and J by 4 bases, with 14 bases left in between. This CDR3 is 14 amino acids long. Per the germline V gene, CDR1 is SGHTA and CDR2 is FQGNSA.

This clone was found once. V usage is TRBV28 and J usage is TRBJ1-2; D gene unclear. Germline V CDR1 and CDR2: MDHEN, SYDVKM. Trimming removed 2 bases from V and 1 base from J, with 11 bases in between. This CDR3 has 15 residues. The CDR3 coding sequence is TGTGCCAGCAGTTTAGGCGGGAGCATTAACTATGGCTACACCTTC. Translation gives CASSLGGSINYGYTF.

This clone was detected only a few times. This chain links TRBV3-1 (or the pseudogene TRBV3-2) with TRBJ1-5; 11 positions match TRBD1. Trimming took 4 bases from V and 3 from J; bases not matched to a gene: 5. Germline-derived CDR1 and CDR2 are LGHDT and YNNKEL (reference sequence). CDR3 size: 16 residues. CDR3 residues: CASSPGTGGFNQPQHF. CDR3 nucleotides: TGTGCCAGCAGCCCCGGGACAGGGGGATTCAATCAGCCCCAGCATTTT.

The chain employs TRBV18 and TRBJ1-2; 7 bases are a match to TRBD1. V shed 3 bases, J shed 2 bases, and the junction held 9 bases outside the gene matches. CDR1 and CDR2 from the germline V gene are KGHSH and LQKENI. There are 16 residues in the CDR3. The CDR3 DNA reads TGTGCCAGCTCACCGACACGGGACAGTCAAAACTATGGCTACACCTTC. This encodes CASSPTRDSQNYGYTF.

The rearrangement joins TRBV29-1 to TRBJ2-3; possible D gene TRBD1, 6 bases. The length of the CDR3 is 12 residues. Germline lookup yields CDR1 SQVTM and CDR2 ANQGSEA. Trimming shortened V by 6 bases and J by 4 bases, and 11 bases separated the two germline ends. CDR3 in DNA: TGCAGCGTAGTACAGGGCGCAGATACGCAGTATTTT. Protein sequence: CSVVQGADTQYF.

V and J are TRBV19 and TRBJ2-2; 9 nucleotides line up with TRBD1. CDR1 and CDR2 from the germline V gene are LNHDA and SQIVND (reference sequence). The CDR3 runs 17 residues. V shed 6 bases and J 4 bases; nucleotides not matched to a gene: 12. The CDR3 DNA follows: TGTGCCAGTAGCATAAATAACAGGGGGCAGGGCACCGGGGAGCTGTTTTTT. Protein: CASSINNRGQGTGELFF.

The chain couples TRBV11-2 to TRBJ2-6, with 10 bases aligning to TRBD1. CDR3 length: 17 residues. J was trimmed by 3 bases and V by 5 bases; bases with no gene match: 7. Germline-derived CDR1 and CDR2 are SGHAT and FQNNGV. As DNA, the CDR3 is TGTGCCAGCAGCCCCAGGACAGGGGGTGTTGGGGCCAACGTCCTGACTTTC. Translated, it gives CASSPRTGGVGANVLTF.

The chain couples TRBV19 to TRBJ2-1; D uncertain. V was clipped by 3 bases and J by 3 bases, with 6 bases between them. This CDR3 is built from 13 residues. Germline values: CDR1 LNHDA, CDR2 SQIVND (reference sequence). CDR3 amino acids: CASSIRGYNEQFF. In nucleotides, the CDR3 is TGTGCCAGTAGTATTAGAGGCTACAATGAGCAGTTCTTC.

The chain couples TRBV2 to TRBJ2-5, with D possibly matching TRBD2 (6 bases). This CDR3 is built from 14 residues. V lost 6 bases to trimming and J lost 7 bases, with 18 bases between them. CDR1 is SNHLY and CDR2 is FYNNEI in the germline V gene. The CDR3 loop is CASSLEGQEATQYF. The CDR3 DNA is TGTGCCAGCAGCCTGGAGGGGCAGGAGGCGACCCAGTACTTC.

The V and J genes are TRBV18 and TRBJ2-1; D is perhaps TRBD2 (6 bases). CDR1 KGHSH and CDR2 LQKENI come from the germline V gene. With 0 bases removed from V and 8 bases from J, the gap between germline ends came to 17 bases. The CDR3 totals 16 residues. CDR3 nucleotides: TGTGCCAGCTCACCACCGGGGACTTCCTTCGTGGATGAGCAGTTCTTC. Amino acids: CASSPPGTSFVDEQFF.

The CDR3 DNA sequence: TGTGCCACCAGTGATTTTCGTTATGCTGGGCCCAATGAGCAGTTCTTC. Protein product: CATSDFRYAGPNEQFF. V and J are TRBV24-1 and TRBJ2-1; D is unclear. Looked up from germline, CDR1 is KGHDR and CDR2 is SFDVKD. CDR3 size: 16 residues. Trimming pared 1 base from V and 6 bases from J, leaving 15 bases between.